This T cell receptor beta chain stems from a study of T-cell reconstitution after alpha-beta-depleted transplantation in children. This clonotype was seen repeatedly, ten times or more. Germline values: CDR1 SEHNR, CDR2 FQNEAQ (reference sequence). Trimming removed 4 bases from V and 3 bases from J, with 19 bases in between. This CDR3 has 16 residues. Unique molecular identifiers featured in how the TCRbeta library was prepared. TCRdb re-analysed the PCR reads in MiXCR, keeping a single row per CDR3 protein. The table shows over 150,000 distinct CDR3 sequences, with 6% to 7% occurring only once. The V and J genes are TRBV7-9 and TRBJ2-7, with D perhaps TRBD2 (6 bases). The material sequenced was PBMCs from the stem cell graft donor, taken from the stem cell graft. The sequence was obtained from a human donor who donated a stem cell graft to a child with Wiskott-Aldrich syndrome. The CDR3 nucleotides read TGTGCCAGCAGCTGGGGCAGGGAGCGGGCGAACTACGAGCAGTACTTC. Residues: CASSWGRERANYEQYF. The full variable domain, rest sourced from reference TRBV7-9 and TRBJ2-7, is DTGVSQNPRHKITKRGQNVTFRCDPISEHNRLYWYRQTLGQGPEFLTYFQNEAQLEKSRLLSDRFSAERPKGSFSTLEIQRTEQGDSAMYLCASSWGRERANYEQYFGPGTRLTVT.